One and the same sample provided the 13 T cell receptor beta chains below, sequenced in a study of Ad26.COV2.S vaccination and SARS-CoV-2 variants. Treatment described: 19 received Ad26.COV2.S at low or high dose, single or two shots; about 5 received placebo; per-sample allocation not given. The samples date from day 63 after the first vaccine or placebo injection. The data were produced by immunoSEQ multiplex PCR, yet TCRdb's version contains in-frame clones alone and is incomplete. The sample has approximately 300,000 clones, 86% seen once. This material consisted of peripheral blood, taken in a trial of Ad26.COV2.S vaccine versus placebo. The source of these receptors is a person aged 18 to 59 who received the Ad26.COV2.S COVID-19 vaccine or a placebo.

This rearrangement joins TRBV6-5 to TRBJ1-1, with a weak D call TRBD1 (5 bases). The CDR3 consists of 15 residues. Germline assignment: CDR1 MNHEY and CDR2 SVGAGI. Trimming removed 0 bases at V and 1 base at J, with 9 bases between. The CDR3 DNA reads TGTGCCAGCAGTTACTCGTGGCAGGGGAACACTGAAGCTTTCTTT. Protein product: CASSYSWQGNTEAFF.

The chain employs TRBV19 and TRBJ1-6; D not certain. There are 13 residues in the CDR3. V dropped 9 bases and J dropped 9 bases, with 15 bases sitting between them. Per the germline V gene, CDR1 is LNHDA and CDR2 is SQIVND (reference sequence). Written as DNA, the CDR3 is TGTGCCAGCAAACCAGACCTTCTTTCACCCCTCCACTTT. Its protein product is CASKPDLLSPLHF. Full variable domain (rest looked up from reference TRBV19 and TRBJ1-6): DGGITQSPKYLFRKEGQNVTLSCEQNLNHDAMYWYRQDPGQGLRLIYYSQIVNDFQKGDIAEGYSVSREKKESFPLTVTSAQKNPTAFYLCASKPDLLSPLHFGNGTRLTVT.

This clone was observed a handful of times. The DNA for the CDR3 is TGCGCCAGCAGCGTGGGGACCGGGGCGAACACTGAAGCTTTCTTT. Amino acid sequence: CASSVGTGANTEAFF. The chain joins TRBV5-1 to TRBJ1-1; D might be TRBD1 (5 bases). V was shortened by 4 bases and J by 1 base, with 14 bases between the two germline ends. The CDR3 is made up of 15 amino acids. Germline CDR1 and CDR2: SGHRS and YFSETQ.

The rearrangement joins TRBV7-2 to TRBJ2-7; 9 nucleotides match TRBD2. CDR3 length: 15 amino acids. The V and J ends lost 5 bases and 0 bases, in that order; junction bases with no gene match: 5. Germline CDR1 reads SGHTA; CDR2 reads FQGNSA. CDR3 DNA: TGTGCCAGCAGCCGTAGCGGGGGTCTCTCCTACGAGCAGTACTTC. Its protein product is CASSRSGGLSYEQYF. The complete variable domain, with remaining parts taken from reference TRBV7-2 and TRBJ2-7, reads GAGVSQSPSNKVTEKGKDVELRCDPISGHTALYWYRQSLGQGLEFLIYFQGNSAPDKSGLPSDRFSAERTGGSVSTLTIQRTQQEDSAVYLCASSRSGGLSYEQYFGPGTRLTVT.

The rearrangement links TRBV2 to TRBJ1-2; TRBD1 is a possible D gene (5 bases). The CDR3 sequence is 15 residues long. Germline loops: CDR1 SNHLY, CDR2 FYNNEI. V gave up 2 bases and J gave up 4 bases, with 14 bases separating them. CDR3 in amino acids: CASSEWAGVGYGYTF. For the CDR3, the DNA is TGTGCCAGCAGTGAATGGGCGGGGGTAGGCTATGGCTACACCTTC.

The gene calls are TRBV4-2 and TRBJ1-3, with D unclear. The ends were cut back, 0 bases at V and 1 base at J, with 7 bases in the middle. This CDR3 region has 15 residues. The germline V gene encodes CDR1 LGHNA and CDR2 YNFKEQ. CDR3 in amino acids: CASSQDTGSGNTIYF. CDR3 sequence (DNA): TGTGCCAGCAGCCAAGATACGGGGTCTGGAAACACCATATATTTT.

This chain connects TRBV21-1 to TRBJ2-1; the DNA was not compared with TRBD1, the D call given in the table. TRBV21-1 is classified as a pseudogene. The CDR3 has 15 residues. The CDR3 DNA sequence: TGTGCCAGCAGCAAAGCGGACAGGGGACACAATGAGCAGTTCTTC. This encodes CASSKADRGHNEQFF.

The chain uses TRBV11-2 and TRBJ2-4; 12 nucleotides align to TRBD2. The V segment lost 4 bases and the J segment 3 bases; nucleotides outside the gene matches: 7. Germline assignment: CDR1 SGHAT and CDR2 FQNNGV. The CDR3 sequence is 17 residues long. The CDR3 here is CASSSSSGGAGKNIQYF. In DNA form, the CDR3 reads TGTGCCAGCAGCTCTTCTAGCGGGGGGGCCGGCAAAAACATTCAGTACTTC.

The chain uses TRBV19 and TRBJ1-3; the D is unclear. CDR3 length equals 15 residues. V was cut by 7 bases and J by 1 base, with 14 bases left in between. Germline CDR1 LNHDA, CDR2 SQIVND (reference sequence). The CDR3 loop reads CASTAPQVSGNTIYF. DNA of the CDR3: TGTGCCAGTACCGCTCCCCAGGTTTCTGGAAACACCATATATTTT.

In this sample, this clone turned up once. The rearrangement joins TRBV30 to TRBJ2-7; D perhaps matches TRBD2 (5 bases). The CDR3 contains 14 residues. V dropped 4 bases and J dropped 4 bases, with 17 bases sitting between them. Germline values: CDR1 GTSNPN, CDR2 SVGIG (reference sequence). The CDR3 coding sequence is TGTGCCTGGACCCGTTGGGCCGGGGAGTACGAGCAGTACTTC. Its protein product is CAWTRWAGEYEQYF.

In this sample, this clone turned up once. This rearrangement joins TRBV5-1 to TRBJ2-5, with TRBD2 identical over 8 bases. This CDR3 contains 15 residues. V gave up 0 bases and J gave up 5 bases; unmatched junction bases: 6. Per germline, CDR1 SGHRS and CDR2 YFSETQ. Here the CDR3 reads CASSLDTGGAETQYF. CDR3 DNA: TGCGCCAGCAGCTTGGATACGGGGGGGGCGGAGACCCAGTACTTC.

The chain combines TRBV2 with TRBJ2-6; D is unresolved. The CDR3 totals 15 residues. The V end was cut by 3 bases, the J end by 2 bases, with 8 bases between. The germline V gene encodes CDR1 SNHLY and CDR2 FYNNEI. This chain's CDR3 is CASSDGLAGANVLTF. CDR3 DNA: TGTGCCAGCAGTGATGGGCTTGCTGGGGCCAACGTCCTGACTTTC.

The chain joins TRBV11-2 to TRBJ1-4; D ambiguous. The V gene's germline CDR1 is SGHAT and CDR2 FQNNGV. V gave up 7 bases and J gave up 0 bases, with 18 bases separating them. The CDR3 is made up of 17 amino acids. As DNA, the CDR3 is TGTGCCAGCACCCCATGGGCAGACTATGCAACTAATGAAAAACTGTTTTTT. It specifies CASTPWADYATNEKLFF.